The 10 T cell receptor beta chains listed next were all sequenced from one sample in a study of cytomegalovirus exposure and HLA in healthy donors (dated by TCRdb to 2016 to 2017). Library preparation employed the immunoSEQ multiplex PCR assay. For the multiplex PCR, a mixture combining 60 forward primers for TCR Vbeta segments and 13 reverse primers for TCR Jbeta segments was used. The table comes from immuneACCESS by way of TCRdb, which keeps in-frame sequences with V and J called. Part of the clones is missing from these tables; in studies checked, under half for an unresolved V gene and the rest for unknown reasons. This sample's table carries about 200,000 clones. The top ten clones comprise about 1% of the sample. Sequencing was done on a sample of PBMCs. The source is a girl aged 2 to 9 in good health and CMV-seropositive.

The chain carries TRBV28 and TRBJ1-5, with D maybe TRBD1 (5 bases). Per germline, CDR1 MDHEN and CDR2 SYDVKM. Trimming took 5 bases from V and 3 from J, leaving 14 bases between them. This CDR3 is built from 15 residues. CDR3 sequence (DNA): TGTGCCAGCAGTCCGCAGGGTAGGGCCAATCAGCCCCAGCATTTT. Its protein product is CASSPQGRANQPQHF.

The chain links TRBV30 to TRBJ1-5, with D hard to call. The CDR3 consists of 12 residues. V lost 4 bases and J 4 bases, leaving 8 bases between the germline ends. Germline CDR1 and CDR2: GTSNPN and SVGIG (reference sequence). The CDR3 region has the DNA TGTGCCTGGACATCGGGGAATCAGCCCCAGCATTTT. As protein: CAWTSGNQPQHF.

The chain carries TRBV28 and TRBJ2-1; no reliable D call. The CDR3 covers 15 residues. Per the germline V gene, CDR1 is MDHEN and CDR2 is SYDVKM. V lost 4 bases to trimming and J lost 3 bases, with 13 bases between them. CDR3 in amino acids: CASSSGLRFYNEQFF. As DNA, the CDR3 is TGTGCCAGCAGTTCTGGTCTGAGGTTCTACAATGAGCAGTTCTTC.

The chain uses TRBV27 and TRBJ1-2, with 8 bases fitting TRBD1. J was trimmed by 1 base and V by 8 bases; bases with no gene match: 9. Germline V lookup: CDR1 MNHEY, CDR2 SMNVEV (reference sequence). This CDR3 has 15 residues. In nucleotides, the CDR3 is TGTGCCAGCGGACGACAGGGGCCACTTAACTATGGCTACACCTTC. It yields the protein CASGRQGPLNYGYTF.

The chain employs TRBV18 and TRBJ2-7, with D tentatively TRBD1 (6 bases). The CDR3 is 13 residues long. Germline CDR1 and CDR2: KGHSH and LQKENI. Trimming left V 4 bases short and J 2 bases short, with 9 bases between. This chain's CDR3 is CASSHRETYEQYF. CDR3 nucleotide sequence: TGTGCCAGCTCACACAGGGAGACCTACGAGCAGTACTTC.

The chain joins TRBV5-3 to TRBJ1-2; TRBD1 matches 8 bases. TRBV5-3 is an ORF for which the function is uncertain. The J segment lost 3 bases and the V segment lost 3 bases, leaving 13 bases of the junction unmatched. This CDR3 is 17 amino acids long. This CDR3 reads CARSSYSDRGSDYGYTF. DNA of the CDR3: TGTGCCAGAAGCTCATACTCCGACAGGGGAAGCGACTATGGCTACACCTTC.

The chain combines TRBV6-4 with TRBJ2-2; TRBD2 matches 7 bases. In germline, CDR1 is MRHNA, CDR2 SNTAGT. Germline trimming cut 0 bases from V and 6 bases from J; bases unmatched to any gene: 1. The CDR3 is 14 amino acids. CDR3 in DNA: TGTGCCAGCAGTGACTCGCGGGAGCCCGGGGAGCTGTTTTTT. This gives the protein CASSDSREPGELFF.

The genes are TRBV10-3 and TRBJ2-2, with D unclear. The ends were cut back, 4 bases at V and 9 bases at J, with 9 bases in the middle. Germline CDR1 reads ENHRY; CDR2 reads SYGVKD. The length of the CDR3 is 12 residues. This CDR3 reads CAISADSRELFF. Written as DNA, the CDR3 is TGTGCCATCAGTGCTGACTCGAGGGAGCTGTTTTTT.

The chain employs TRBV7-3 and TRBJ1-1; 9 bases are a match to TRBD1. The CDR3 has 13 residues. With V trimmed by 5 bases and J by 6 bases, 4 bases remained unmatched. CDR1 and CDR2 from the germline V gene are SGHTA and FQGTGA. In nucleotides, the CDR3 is TGTGCCAGCAGCCCGGACAGGGGCGCTGAAGCTTTCTTT. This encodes CASSPDRGAEAFF. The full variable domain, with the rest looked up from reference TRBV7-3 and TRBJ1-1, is GAGVSQTPSNKVTEKGKYVELRCDPISGHTALYWYRQSLGQGPEFLIYFQGTGAADDSGLPNDRFFAVRPEGSVSTLKIQRTERGDSAVYLCASSPDRGAEAFFGQGTRLTVV.

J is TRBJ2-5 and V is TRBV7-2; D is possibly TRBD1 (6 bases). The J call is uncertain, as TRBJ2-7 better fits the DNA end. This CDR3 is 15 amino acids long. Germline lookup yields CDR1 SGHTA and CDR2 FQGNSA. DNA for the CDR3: TGTGCCAGCAGCCGGGACACCTCAAGCTCCTACGAGCAGTACTTC. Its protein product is CASSRDTSSSYEQYF.